The 12 T cell receptor beta chains given below trace back to one sample, sequenced in a study of shared clonotypes between healthy human individuals. Libraries were prepared by immunoSEQ multiplex PCR; TCRdb keeps only in-frame clonotypes and omits some of them. Among millions of clones listed, approximately 95% were seen once. Sequencing used naive CD4+ T cells sorted from blood. Specified subset: CD45RA+ positively selected. These receptors all come from a man between 18 and 35 years old in good health.

V is TRBV19 and J is TRBJ1-5; no definite D call. The CDR3 has 14 amino acids. Germline V gives CDR1 LNHDA, CDR2 SQIVND (reference sequence). With 7 bases removed from V and 0 bases from J, the gap between germline ends came to 10 bases. The CDR3 DNA reads as TGTGCCAGTACCCGAGACACTAGCAATCAGCCCCAGCATTTT. As protein: CASTRDTSNQPQHF.

This chain links TRBV7-6 with TRBJ2-5; tentative D call: TRBD1 (7 bases). Germline values: CDR1 SGHVS, CDR2 FNYEAQ. Trimming pared 2 bases from V and 2 bases from J, leaving 15 bases between. This CDR3 spans 16 amino acids. The CDR3 spells CASSLRGRGAQETQYF. CDR3 bases: TGTGCCAGCAGCTTAAGGGGGCGCGGGGCTCAAGAGACCCAGTACTTC.

The J gene is TRBJ1-2, the V gene TRBV15; D gene uncertain. V shed 3 bases and J shed 9 bases, with 14 bases lying between them. Germline loops: CDR1 LNHNV, CDR2 YYDKDF (reference sequence). This CDR3 spans 13 amino acids. CDR3 DNA sequence: TGTGCCACCAGCAGGGAGACAAAGACAAGCTACACCTTC. Translation: CATSRETKTSYTF.

V usage is TRBV25-1 and J usage is TRBJ2-1; D uncertain. In germline, CDR1 is MGHDK, CDR2 SYGVNS. V was shortened by 10 bases and J by 3 bases, with 13 bases between the two germline ends. The CDR3 is 13 residues long. This CDR3 is CATLSPGYNEQFF. The CDR3 nucleotides read TGTGCCACCCTTTCCCCAGGCTACAATGAGCAGTTCTTC.

The CDR3: CASSPTGSGSYEQYF. CDR3 coding DNA: TGTGCCAGCAGCCCAACAGGGAGCGGTTCCTACGAGCAGTACTTC. The chain couples TRBV6-5 to TRBJ2-7, with D perhaps TRBD1 (6 bases). The V gene's germline CDR1 is MNHEY and CDR2 SVGAGI. V dropped 6 bases and J dropped 1 base, with 16 bases sitting between them. CDR3 length equals 15 residues.

The chain uses TRBV7-9 and TRBJ1-4, with TRBD1 identical over 8 bases. This CDR3 region has 15 residues. The germline V gene encodes CDR1 SEHNR and CDR2 FQNEAQ (reference sequence). Unmatched junction bases numbered 11, after V lost 6 bases and J lost 8 bases. CDR3 sequence reads: CASSLRTGGREKLFF. The CDR3 DNA follows: TGTGCCAGCAGTTTGAGAACAGGGGGTCGCGAAAAACTGTTTTTT.

The rearrangement uses TRBV11-2 and TRBJ1-1; weak D call: TRBD1 (6 bases). Germline loops: CDR1 SGHAT, CDR2 FQNNGV. V was shortened by 1 base and J by 5 bases, with 14 bases between the two germline ends. The CDR3 is 15 amino acids. The CDR3 loop reads CASSLAGTRLTEAFF. CDR3 DNA sequence: TGTGCCAGCAGCTTAGCCGGGACAAGACTTACTGAAGCTTTCTTT.

V usage is TRBV10-3 and J usage is TRBJ2-5, with 9 bases that match TRBD1. The CDR3 length is 15 residues. V was pared by 1 base and J by 2 bases, with 2 bases of the junction left unmatched. The V gene's germline CDR1 is ENHRY and CDR2 SYGVKD. The CDR3 sequence: CAISEYGTGQETQYF. Here the CDR3 DNA reads TGTGCCATCAGTGAGTACGGGACAGGGCAAGAGACCCAGTACTTC.

The V call is TRBV5-4, the J call TRBJ1-1; D uncertain. Trimming pared 0 bases from V and 0 bases from J, leaving 12 bases between. Germline lookup yields CDR1 SGHNT and CDR2 YYREEE (reference sequence). CDR3 length equals 16 residues. CDR3 in amino acids: CASSLGGPTLNTEAFF. Here the CDR3 DNA reads TGTGCCAGCAGCTTGGGTGGTCCAACACTGAACACTGAAGCTTTCTTT.

V is TRBV1 and J is TRBJ2-2; the table's D call, TRBD2, was not checked against the DNA. TRBV1 has pseudogene status. The CDR3 is 20 residues long. CDR3 loop: CTSSHDPGLAGGVDTGELFF. The CDR3 DNA reads TGCACCAGCAGCCACGACCCGGGACTAGCGGGAGGAGTGGACACCGGGGAGCTGTTTTTT.

This clone was observed a single time. J is TRBJ2-1 and V is TRBV25-1, with a tentative D call TRBD2 (5 bases). Germline CDR1 MGHDK, CDR2 SYGVNS. The V gene lost 4 bases and the J gene lost 10 bases, with 23 bases spanning the gap. The CDR3 totals 16 residues. CDR3 region: CASSGTLFLLGGEQFF. The CDR3 DNA follows: TGTGCCAGCAGTGGGACGCTCTTTCTCCTCGGCGGGGAGCAGTTCTTC.

Notes on this clone: Other DNA sequences from this sample encode an identical CDR3 as well. The gene calls are TRBV19 and TRBJ1-3, with no clear D. Germline CDR1 LNHDA, CDR2 SQIVND (reference sequence). The CDR3 consists of 12 residues. The germline V and J ends were trimmed by 7 bases and 4 bases, with 8 bases remaining between them. CDR3 amino acids: CASTISGNTIYF. CDR3 nucleotide sequence: TGTGCCAGTACGATCTCCGGAAACACCATATATTTT.